Presented here are 18 T cell receptor beta chains from one specimen sequenced in a study of T cells after yellow fever vaccination. Via MiXCR, TCRdb re-called the 5' RACE reads, giving one row per CDR3 protein. The sample holds approximately 550,000 distinct CDR3 sequences, roughly 12% seen once. The sample consisted of PBMCs, taken on the day of the yellow fever booster vaccination. Source of these receptors: a man aged 25-45 years who received the YFV17D yellow fever vaccine.

The J gene is TRBJ2-7, the V gene TRBV6-2 or TRBV6-3; the D is unclear. V lost 6 bases to trimming and J lost 6 bases, with 9 bases between them. The CDR3 is made up of 11 amino acids. Germline V CDR1 and CDR2: MNHEY, SVGEGT. Here the CDR3 DNA reads TGTGCCAGCAGCAACAGCGTCGAGCAGTACTTC. It encodes CASSNSVEQYF.

There are a few counts of this clonotype. DNA of the CDR3: TGTGCCAGCAGTGAATATGGGGGCCTCGGCCCTTCACCCCTCCACTTT. Protein: CASSEYGGLGPSPLHF. V gene TRBV25-1 combines with J gene TRBJ1-6; the D gene is possibly TRBD1 (6 bases). Germline CDR1 and CDR2: MGHDK and SYGVNS. This CDR3 has 16 amino acids. Trimming pared 0 bases from V and 9 bases from J, leaving 15 bases between.

The chain couples TRBV23-1 to TRBJ1-5, with a possible D match to TRBD1 (5 bases). TRBV23-1 is known as an ORF, though its function is uncertain. This CDR3 comprises 15 residues. The V end lost 10 bases, the J end lost 2 bases, and 18 bases lay between the germline ends. CDR3 bases: TGCGCCATGAGTCTGCGGGGGAAAGGCAATCAGCCCCAGCATTTT. Encoded protein: CAMSLRGKGNQPQHF.

The chain recombines TRBV20-1 with TRBJ2-1, with D possibly matching TRBD2 (5 bases). CDR1 is DFQATT and CDR2 is SNEGSKA in the germline V gene (reference sequence). V shed 2 bases and J shed 8 bases, with 10 bases lying between them. This CDR3 spans 12 amino acids. CDR3 coding DNA: TGCAGTGCTAGACTATTAGCGCATGAGCAGTTCTTC. Amino acids: CSARLLAHEQFF.

The V gene is TRBV7-8, the J gene TRBJ1-1, with D hard to call. The V gene's germline CDR1 is SGHVS and CDR2 FQNEAQ. This CDR3 region has 17 residues. V was pared by 8 bases and J by 0 bases, with 22 bases between. CDR3 DNA: TGTGCCAGCTCCCGGGCCACCCGGCGTCAATTGAACACTGAAGCTTTCTTT. Residues: CASSRATRRQLNTEAFF. The full variable domain, rest sourced from reference TRBV7-8 and TRBJ1-1, is GAGVSQSPRYKVAKRGQDVALRCDPISGHVSLFWYQQALGQGPEFLTYFQNEAQLDKSGLPSDRFFAERPEGSVSTLKIQRTQQEDSAVYLCASSRATRRQLNTEAFFGQGTRLTVV.

This chain uses TRBV20-1 with TRBJ1-1; possibly TRBD1 for D (5 bases). Germline CDR1 DFQATT, CDR2 SNEGSKA (reference sequence). The CDR3 loop spans 15 amino acids. The V end was cut by 8 bases, the J end by 9 bases, with 28 bases between. As DNA, the CDR3 is TGCAGTCCGAGGGAGGGCACACTGGGGGTAGAAAAAGCTTTCTTT. Translating gives CSPREGTLGVEKAFF.

In this sample, this clonotype turned up a few times. The chain combines TRBV30 with TRBJ2-7; D might be TRBD2 (5 bases). The CDR3 has 14 residues. Trimming pared 1 base from V and 0 bases from J, leaving 10 bases between. Germline lookup yields CDR1 GTSNPN and CDR2 SVGIG (reference sequence). The CDR3 DNA sequence: TGTGCCTGGAGTGATGATAGCGTCTCCTACGAGCAGTACTTC. Translating it yields CAWSDDSVSYEQYF.

Concerning this clonotype: This may come from a read error, since a much larger clone is one base off. The rearrangement uses TRBV20-1 and TRBJ2-5, with TRBD2 matching 11 bases. Germline V gene sequence: CDR1 DFQATT, CDR2 SNEGSKA (reference sequence). The CDR3 is 16 residues long. CDR3 sequence (DNA): TGCTGTGCTAGACCTACTAGCGGGAGAAGTCAAGAGACCCAGTACTTC. Its protein product is CCARPTSGRSQETQYF.

The rearrangement joins TRBV6-1 to TRBJ2-6; D unclear. The CDR3 extends over 15 amino acids. V lost 6 bases, J lost 0 bases, and 9 bases lay in between. Germline-derived CDR1 and CDR2 are MNHNS and SASEGT. CDR3 amino acids: CASRKDSSGANVLTF. CDR3 nucleotide sequence: TGTGCCAGCAGGAAAGATAGCTCTGGGGCCAACGTCCTGACTTTC.

This clonotype was detected many times. The chain links TRBV27 to TRBJ1-1; no definite D call. The V gene's germline CDR1 is MNHEY and CDR2 SMNVEV (reference sequence). The ends were cut back, 8 bases at V and 0 bases at J, with 7 bases in the middle. The CDR3 is made up of 12 amino acids. The CDR3 protein is CASRRMNTEAFF. CDR3 DNA: TGTGCCAGCCGCAGGATGAACACTGAAGCTTTCTTT.

A few counts support this clonotype. The V and J genes are TRBV7-9 and TRBJ2-1; 10 bases line up with TRBD2. The germline V gene encodes CDR1 SEHNR and CDR2 FQNEAQ (reference sequence). The CDR3 loop spans 14 amino acids. With 7 bases clipped from V and 4 bases from J, the junction kept 4 bases outside the gene matches. CDR3 in amino acids: CASKTSGEYNEQFF. CDR3 sequence (DNA): TGTGCCAGCAAAACTAGCGGGGAATACAATGAGCAGTTCTTC.

The chain recombines TRBV20-1 with TRBJ2-3; D is possibly TRBD2 (6 bases). This CDR3 contains 15 residues. Per the germline V gene, CDR1 is DFQATT and CDR2 is SNEGSKA (reference sequence). V was shortened by 5 bases and J by 1 base, with 16 bases between the two germline ends. CDR3 loop: CSALDGRWGTDTQYF. In nucleotides, the CDR3 is TGCAGTGCTCTGGACGGGAGATGGGGCACAGATACGCAGTATTTT.

This clonotype occurred a few times. The genes are TRBV7-2 and TRBJ2-3; 9 nucleotides line up with TRBD2. The CDR3 contains 17 residues. V lost 4 bases to trimming and J lost 5 bases; unmatched junction nucleotides: 13. The germline CDR1 and CDR2 sequences are SGHTA and FQGNSA. The CDR3 loop is CASSYSLAGTGIDTQYF. CDR3 coding DNA: TGTGCCAGCAGCTACTCACTAGCGGGCACGGGTATAGATACGCAGTATTTT.

This clonotype was picked up a small number of times. This chain uses TRBV20-1 with TRBJ1-1; D is uncertain. The CDR3 sequence is 13 residues long. V dropped 3 bases and J dropped 1 base, with 9 bases sitting between them. The germline CDR1 and CDR2 sequences are DFQATT and SNEGSKA (reference sequence). The CDR3 protein is CSASRVRNTEAFF. CDR3 in DNA: TGCAGTGCTAGTCGGGTCAGGAACACTGAAGCTTTCTTT.

J is TRBJ2-1 and V is TRBV20-1; the D gene is possibly TRBD2 (5 bases). The CDR3 is made up of 14 amino acids. CDR1 is DFQATT, CDR2 SNEGSKA, per germline (reference sequence). Trimming pared 2 bases from V and 2 bases from J, leaving 10 bases between. The CDR3 DNA reads TGCAGTGCTAGAAGCCTAGCTCCCTACAATGAGCAGTTCTTC. This gives the protein CSARSLAPYNEQFF.

This clonotype has at least ten counts. The V gene is TRBV27, the J gene TRBJ2-3, with D perhaps given as TRBD1 or TRBD2 (5 bases each). CDR1 and CDR2 from the germline V gene are MNHEY and SMNVEV (reference sequence). Trimming pared 5 bases from V and 1 base from J, leaving 13 bases between. The CDR3 consists of 15 residues. Here the CDR3 reads CASSGGLVGTDTQYF. In DNA form, the CDR3 reads TGTGCCAGCAGTGGGGGTCTAGTAGGCACAGATACGCAGTATTTT.

The chain uses TRBV7-2 and TRBJ2-3; D is uncertain. The ends were cut back, 1 base at V and 2 bases at J, with 13 bases in the middle. Germline-derived CDR1 and CDR2 are SGHTA and FQGNSA. This CDR3 has 16 amino acids. The CDR3 loop reads CASSLGNFPSTDTQYF. CDR3 bases: TGTGCCAGCAGCTTAGGAAACTTCCCTTCCACAGATACGCAGTATTTT.

This clonotype was detected only a few times. The CDR3 sequence: CASSHGTGLTGELFF. CDR3 DNA: TGCGCCAGCAGCCACGGGACAGGGCTGACCGGGGAGCTGTTTTTT. The V gene is TRBV5-1, the J gene TRBJ2-2; 9 bases match TRBD1. CDR1 is SGHRS and CDR2 is YFSETQ in the germline V gene. Germline trimming cut 4 bases from V and 5 bases from J; bases unmatched to any gene: 6. This CDR3 has 15 amino acids.